Only a few counts were recorded for the clone carrying this T cell receptor (beta chain). Via MiXCR, TCRdb re-called the RT-PCR reads, giving one row per CDR3 protein. There are 160,000 or so distinct CDR3 sequences in the sample; about 24% occur only once, and 25% to 30% lies in the top ten. The CDR3 has 13 amino acids. The V segment lost 3 bases and the J segment 6 bases; nucleotides outside the gene matches: 4. Germline V gene data show CDR1 as SGHRS and CDR2 as YFSETQ. This record belongs to a study of patients and donors after allogeneic stem cell transplantation. This clonotype was obtained from a human donor who was either an allogeneic HSCT recipient or a stem cell or donor lymphocyte infusion donor (not recorded which). It is not recorded whose cells these are; they may come from a transplant donor. Sample: blood, either unsorted or a sorted T cell fraction (not recorded which). This rearrangement joins TRBV5-1 to TRBJ1-2; TRBD1 matches at 8 bases. The CDR3, as DNA: TGCGCCAGCAGCTCGACAGGGGCGGATGGCTACACCTTC. It encodes CASSSTGADGYTF.